This record concerns one TCR beta chain sequence. No cognate antigen has been identified for it. No qualities accompany the bases; no much larger clone lies one base away. According to the germline V gene, CDR1 reads SGHTS and CDR2 reads YDEGEE. V loses 4 bases at its end and J loses 1 base; junction bases beyond the gene matches: 4. Counted from cysteine to phenylalanine, this CDR3 has 14 amino acids. Only the CDR3 part of the read is kept: 42 bases, read in frame from the first base. The data originate from a study of cytomegalovirus exposure and HLA in healthy donors (dated by TCRdb to about 2017). About the investigation overall: An earlier analysis of under 600 of the donors reported approximately 300 Gb of sequence data and 120 million or so unique TCR beta sequences from some 180 million T cells. An early release covering roughly 580 HLA-typed donors comprised approximately 300 gigabases of sequencing data and tens of millions of unique TCR sequences. Among the roughly 370 genotyped donors, around 81% belonged to the genetic ancestry cluster associated with self-reported Caucasian donors. The study was designed to test whether signatures of past pathogen exposure could be identified by cataloging public T cell receptors. Using immunosequencing, the study profiled T cell repertoires from around 670 subjects and related those repertoires to cytomegalovirus serostatus. A separate validation cohort of over a hundred different subjects was used in addition to the roughly 670-subject first cohort. High-throughput TCR immunosequencing, statistical association of individual TCRs with disease status, and machine learning were combined to predict cytomegalovirus infection status. A later analysis re-examined previously published TCR beta repertoires from 600 to 700 donors and added high-resolution HLA genotyping to investigate patterns of TCR occurrence. In the later analysis, no new phenotypic data were used to find candidate immune exposures; instead, reliance was placed on TCR beta sequences and their occurrence across donors. An earlier analysis of several hundred of the donors applied high-throughput TCR beta sequencing to assess whether each TCR beta V gene segment acted as functional or pseudogenic. Donor age, sex, ethnicity and CMV serostatus were collected together with the repertoire data. Genome-wide SNP genotypes for about 65% of the roughly 670 donors were used in a later genetic analysis, which treated that subset as a discovery cohort. All discovery cohort repertoires had been generated using a single sequencing platform. HLA typing covered class I and class II loci at four-digit resolution. Typing coverage differed by locus: A, B, C, DRB1 and DQB1 were typed in roughly 620-640 donors, DQA1 in 500 to 550, DPA1 in 600 to 610, and DPB1 in around 490. About 5 DR-DQ haplotypes were handled as single units for association and clustering, since linkage in the cohort was strong. Among some 410 genotyped donors of the cohort, an average of around 240,000 unique TCR beta nucleotide sequences were sequenced per donor, roughly 20% of them non-productive.

The cohort consisted of 650 to 700 healthy bone marrow donors. At the time of sampling, every cohort member was nominally healthy, though immune exposures that went unrecorded were likely present. The donor tested CMV seropositive, placing the donor among the 289 seropositive members of the cohort. A peripheral blood sample was provided by each donor, and peripheral blood mononuclear cells were used for TCR beta sequencing. The Qiagen DNeasy Blood Extraction Kit was used to extract genomic DNA from the blood cell samples. Libraries were built with the immunoSEQ multiplex PCR assay. For the multiplex PCR, a mixture combining 60 forward primers for TCR Vbeta segments and 13 reverse primers for TCR Jbeta segments was used. A multiplex PCR assay on genomic DNA amplified the CDR3 region of rearranged TCR beta genes. On the Illumina HiSeq System, the amplified TCR beta libraries were sequenced as 87-base-pair reads. On the authors' methods: A later analysis counted about 80 million unique TCR beta chains across the 650 to 700 repertoires, and about 10 million of these chains were shared by at least two donors. A nearest-neighbor algorithm error-corrected the raw reads and collapsed the reads into unique sequences, merging closely related sequences to remove PCR and sequencing errors. Alignment of CDR3 sequences to IMGT reference sequences was used to assign V, D and J gene segments. For a sequence to be retained, at least a six-nucleotide match to both a V gene segment and a J gene segment was required. Rearrangements were called productive when the CDR3 lacked stop codons and stayed in frame with V and J; all others were non-productive. CDR3 was defined according to IMGT convention as the region running from the second conserved V-encoded cysteine to the conserved J-encoded phenylalanine. Sequences without an unambiguous match to a single V gene segment were excluded from the earlier analysis of about 630 of the donors. An earlier analysis of several hundred of the donors called V segments functional above 56.7% productive rearrangements and segregating when the between-donor standard deviation exceeded 5%. To diagnose cytomegalovirus status from the catalog of TCR beta chain sequences, a statistical classification framework was built. In a later analysis, V and J genes were assigned by comparing TCR nucleotide sequences against IMGT/GENE-DB human TR gene sequences. The TCRdist pipeline was used in a later analysis to assign CDR3 sequences and most-parsimonious VDJ recombination scenarios. A later analysis defined each TCR beta chain by its CDR3 amino acid sequence plus V-gene family, and excluded reads lacking a unique V-gene family. In a later analysis, around 650 highly shared, low-generation-probability nucleotide sequences were removed to address suspected cross-contamination and a sequencing artifact. In a later analysis, a clonal expansion index for each public chain was calculated from normalized within-repertoire ranks of inferred template counts. In a later analysis, generation probabilities were computed using a VDJ recombination model fitted to out-of-frame rearrangements, and the results were checked against IGoR. In a later analysis, hypergeometric tests were used to score TCR-TCR, TCR-HLA and TCR-CMV co-occurrence, with a repertoire-size bias correction applied to TCR pairs. In a later analysis, false discovery rates were estimated by permuting HLA or CMV assignments 20 times. In a later analysis, co-occurring TCRs were grouped using DBSCAN, and TCRdist sequence similarity was added for clustering within HLA-allele-positive subsets. Repertoires with fewer than 30,000 or more than 120,000 public chains, plus five repertoires with anomalous nucleotide sharing, were excluded from co-occurrence clustering. Not all clones reach the TCRdb copy of this immuneACCESS table, which keeps in-frame sequences only. Checked studies attribute under half of the gap to unresolved V genes and leave the rest unexplained. D and trimming were read from the DNA, whereas the V and J calls and clone size are those reported in that table. Within this sample are about 160,000 clones, with 60% to 80% of them counted one time only. Together, the top ten hold 4.7% of the sample.

Points the paper makes about the study in general: In a later analysis, most CMV-associated TCR beta chains were found to appear HLA-restricted, with HLA associations seemingly driven largely by CMV exposure. In an earlier analysis of 587 of the donors, most TCR beta V segments appeared in productive rearrangements about 87% or about 30% of the time, broadly matching IMGT annotations. In vitro tests confirmed that a few of the cytomegalovirus-associated TCR beta chains recognize cytomegalovirus antigens. In a later analysis, HLA-associated TCR beta chains showed more clonal expansion and lower generation probabilities than non-associated chains that were equally common. Because HLA typing was unavailable for some donors at each locus, only the typed subset was used in association tests. A later analysis reported that several top co-occurrence clusters appeared linked to parvovirus B19, influenza, CMV and Epstein-Barr virus. Some IMGT-functional V segments, including TRBV6-2 and TRBV6-3, could not be distinguished by the 87-base-pair reads and were therefore excluded. Correlated functional status among segregating V segments might be attributable to linkage disequilibrium, but an unknown experimental factor could not be ruled out. A further reported finding was that TCR beta sequences accurately predicted the HLA-A and HLA-B alleles for most subjects in the first cohort. A total of fewer than 200 TCR beta chains were listed by the study as associated with cytomegalovirus. Cytomegalovirus status was reported to be diagnosed by the classifier with high specificity and sensitivity in both the original and validation cohorts. Assigning TCR associations to individual alleles was difficult when HLA alleles, especially DR and DQ, strongly co-occurred. At a false discovery rate of 0.05, a later analysis linked under 20,000 TCR beta sequences to specific HLA alleles. According to a later genetic analysis, donors in an Asian-associated ancestry cluster had fewer N-insertions in productive TCRs than the approximately 650-donor mean. Roughly uniform sequencing depth across donors was assumed in presence/absence analyses, although this assumption may not hold. Because counts were too low, roughly 16 rarely observed V segments, including chromosome 9 orphons, were excluded from the earlier analysis of around 590 of the donors. The authors suggested that the approach could potentially be extended to other disease states and immunological phenotypes. Immune exposure information for the cohort was limited to CMV serostatus. The cohort was sequenced for TCR beta chains only, and without alpha or paired-chain data the features that could be detected were limited. A cluster of highly shared sequence variants was judged likely to represent a technical artifact of the sequencing pipeline. Across donors, most TCR sequences were observed very rarely, whereas some public TCRs were present in many individuals. An association between a missense DCLRE1C variant and V-gene and J-gene trimming of TCR beta chains was found in a later genetic analysis and replicated in an independent cohort. In a later analysis, TCR association rates were found to vary across HLA loci, with the most associated TCRs seen for DRB1 alleles and the fewest for HLA-C alleles.

The sequence was obtained from a man in his late teens or twenties in good health and CMV-seropositive. The V and J genes are TRBV5-8 and TRBJ1-2; 7 nucleotides in the junction match TRBD1. Sequenced input: PBMCs. Read as DNA, the sequence is TGTGCCAGCAGCCTGACAGGGAATAACTATGGCTACACCTTC. It codes for CASSLTGNNYGYTF.